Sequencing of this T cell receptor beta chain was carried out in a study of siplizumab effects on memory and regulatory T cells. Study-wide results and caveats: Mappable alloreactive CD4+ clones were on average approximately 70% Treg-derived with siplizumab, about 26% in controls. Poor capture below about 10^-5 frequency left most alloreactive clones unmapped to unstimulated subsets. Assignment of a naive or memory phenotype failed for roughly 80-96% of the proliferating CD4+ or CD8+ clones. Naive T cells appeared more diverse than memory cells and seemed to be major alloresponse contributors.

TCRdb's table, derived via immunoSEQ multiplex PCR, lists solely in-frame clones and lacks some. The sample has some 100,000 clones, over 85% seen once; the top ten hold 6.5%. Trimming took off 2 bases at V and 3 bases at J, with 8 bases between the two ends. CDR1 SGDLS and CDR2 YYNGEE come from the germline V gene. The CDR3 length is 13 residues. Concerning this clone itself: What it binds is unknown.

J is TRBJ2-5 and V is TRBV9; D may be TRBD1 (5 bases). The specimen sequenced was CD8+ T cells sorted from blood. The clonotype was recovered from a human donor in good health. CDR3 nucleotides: TGTGCCAGCAGCGTTTCCAGGGAAGAGACCCAGTACTTC. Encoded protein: CASSVSREETQYF.